This paragraph covers one T cell receptor beta chain sequence. What it recognizes is unknown. The data were taken from a study of CXCR3-negative and CXCR3-positive naive CD8 T cells. For the study at large: Across all libraries, TRB reads numbered approximately 140 million, with about 1.5 +/- 0.3 million in each library.

General study points: Naive cells with CXCR3 showed TRB CDR3s that were more hydrophobic than those in CXCR3-negative naive cells. Diversity proved comparably high across both naive subsets and much lower in memory CD8+ cells.

Germline V CDR1 and CDR2: ENHRY, SYGVKD. The CDR3 has 12 amino acids. Identification of naive CD8+ T cells rested on CD45RO-CCR7+CD27+CD95- status. TRB cDNA libraries were made by UMI-labeled 5' RACE. TCRdb reprocessed the 5' RACE reads and keeps a single row for each CDR3 protein, giving no DNA. This specimen shows 150,000 to 160,000 distinct CDR3 sequences; the ten leading clones hold approximately 0.51%. The source of this sequence is a human donor in good health. Some clones in this sample may be carry-over from other donors' samples. The chain recombines TRBV10-3 with TRBJ2-7; the TCRdb D gene call, TRBD1, has no DNA to confirm it. The sequencing sample was made of naive CXCR3+ CD8+ T cells from blood. Indicated subset: CD45RO-CCR7+CD27+CD95- naive CD8+ T cells expressing CXCR3 (TNR3+). The CDR3 reads CAISGPRGEQYF.